One and the same sample provided the 24 T cell receptor beta chains below, sequenced in a study of shared clonotypes between healthy human individuals. Terminally differentiated effector memory CD45RA+ cells were excluded by CCR7 positive selection of CD45RO-negative cells. Assay: immunoSEQ multiplex PCR; the TCRdb copy retains only in-frame clones and omits some. The sample records about 2.2 million clones, 93% being singletons. Material: naive CD8+ T cells from PBMCs. These receptors all come from a man between 18 and 35 years old in good health. Some clones in this sample may be carry-over from other donors' samples.

This chain links TRBV27 with TRBJ2-1; D call uncertain. The germline V gene encodes CDR1 MNHEY and CDR2 SMNVEV (reference sequence). V shed 7 bases and J shed 6 bases, with 13 bases lying between them. The CDR3 length is 13 residues. This chain's CDR3 is CASTPGWSNEQFF. CDR3 DNA sequence: TGTGCCAGCACCCCTGGTTGGAGCAATGAGCAGTTCTTC.

This chain joins TRBV11-2 and TRBJ2-4; either TRBD1 or TRBD2 may supply D (5 bases each). CDR3 length equals 15 residues. From germline, CDR1 is SGHAT and CDR2 FQNNGV. V was trimmed by 5 bases and J by 6 bases, leaving 17 bases between them. This chain's CDR3 is CASSPVVGTRNIQYF. The CDR3 nucleotides are TGTGCCAGCAGCCCGGTGGTCGGGACCCGAAACATTCAGTACTTC. Based on the CDR3 plus reference TRBV11-2 and TRBJ2-4, the full variable domain is EAGVAQSPRYKIIEKRQSVAFWCNPISGHATLYWYQQILGQGPKLLIQFQNNGVVDDSQLPKDRFSAERLKGVDSTLKIQPAKLEDSAVYLCASSPVVGTRNIQYFGAGTRLSVL.

This clone was counted a few times. Other DNA sequences in the same sample also yield this CDR3. V gene TRBV27 combines with J gene TRBJ1-5; D not resolved. CDR1 is MNHEY and CDR2 is SMNVEV in the germline V gene (reference sequence). Trimming removed 2 bases from V and 2 bases from J, with 7 bases in between. The CDR3 contains 14 residues. The CDR3 sequence is CASSLGGGNQPQHF. CDR3 bases: TGTGCCAGCAGTTTAGGTGGCGGCAATCAGCCCCAGCATTTT.

This rearrangement joins TRBV4-3 to TRBJ1-1; D gene uncertain. The V gene lost 2 bases and the J gene lost 1 base, with 8 bases spanning the gap. Germline CDR1 reads LGHNA; CDR2 reads YSLEER. The CDR3 is made up of 14 amino acids. CDR3 in amino acids: CASSQKIGNTEAFF. The CDR3 DNA reads TGCGCCAGCAGCCAAAAGATTGGGAACACTGAAGCTTTCTTT.

The chain has TRBV2 and TRBJ2-2; D is unresolved. The CDR3 length is 15 residues. Germline-derived CDR1 and CDR2 are SNHLY and FYNNEI. Trimming stripped 3 bases from V and 2 bases from J, with 10 bases between. The CDR3 reads CASSELGINTGELFF. In DNA, the CDR3 is TGTGCCAGCAGTGAGTTGGGAATTAACACCGGGGAGCTGTTTTTT.

This chain uses TRBV27 with TRBJ2-7; the D gene is possibly TRBD2 (5 bases). The germline V gene encodes CDR1 MNHEY and CDR2 SMNVEV (reference sequence). The V and J ends lost 6 bases and 1 base respectively, with 13 bases between them. This CDR3 spans 14 amino acids. The CDR3 DNA follows: TGTGCCAGCAGGGATAGATCGGGATCCTACGAGCAGTACTTC. Translating it yields CASRDRSGSYEQYF.

This chain connects TRBV19 to TRBJ2-1, with TRBD2 as a possible D gene (5 bases). The germline V and J ends were trimmed by 4 bases and 5 bases, with 9 bases remaining between them. This CDR3 region has 13 residues. CDR1 is LNHDA and CDR2 is SQIVND in the germline V gene (reference sequence). The CDR3 spells CASSNLRDNEQFF. The CDR3 DNA is TGTGCCAGTAGTAATTTGCGGGACAATGAGCAGTTCTTC.

This clone has only a few counts. V is TRBV6-5 and J is TRBJ1-1, with 7 bases matching TRBD1. Per germline, CDR1 MNHEY and CDR2 SVGAGI. The CDR3 length is 13 residues. J gave up 3 bases and V 6 bases, and 4 bases lay outside the gene matches. Here the CDR3 reads CASSHRGYTEAFF. CDR3 nucleotides: TGTGCCAGCAGCCACAGGGGTTACACTGAAGCTTTCTTT.

The chain couples TRBV4-3 to TRBJ2-1; TRBD2 aligns across 7 bases. V shed 3 bases, J shed 6 bases, and the junction held 11 bases outside the gene matches. The V gene's germline CDR1 is LGHNA and CDR2 YSLEER. The CDR3 sequence is 16 residues long. The CDR3 spells CASSQLEAGEGNEQFF. As DNA, the CDR3 is TGCGCCAGCAGCCAGTTAGAGGCGGGAGAGGGCAATGAGCAGTTCTTC.

The chain combines TRBV7-8 with TRBJ1-5; D might be TRBD1 (5 bases). Germline CDR1 is SGHVS and CDR2 is FQNEAQ. Trimming pared 0 bases from V and 2 bases from J, leaving 8 bases between. This CDR3 contains 15 residues. The CDR3 DNA reads as TGTGCCAGCAGCTTAGCAGGGGCGGGCAATCAGCCCCAGCATTTT. This gives the protein CASSLAGAGNQPQHF.

The chain links TRBV5-6 to TRBJ1-2; 9 bases match TRBD1. This CDR3 region has 11 residues. The trim removed 6 bases at V and 8 bases at J, leaving 2 bases unmatched. Germline V CDR1 and CDR2: SGHDT, YYEEEE. CDR3 residues: CASTQGAGYTF. In DNA form, the CDR3 reads TGTGCCAGCACACAGGGGGCAGGCTACACCTTC.

This chain joins TRBV7-8 and TRBJ2-5; 11 bases match TRBD2. V dropped 5 bases and J dropped 11; count of bases not matched to a gene: 7. Germline CDR1 reads SGHVS; CDR2 reads FQNEAQ. This CDR3 comprises 13 residues. In DNA, the CDR3 is TGTGCCAGCAGCAATAGCGGGAGGGCCCTTCAGTACTTC. Translating gives CASSNSGRALQYF.

For this clone: This same CDR3 is encoded by further DNA sequences in the sample. V is TRBV7-6 and J is TRBJ2-2; the match to TRBD2 covers 11 bases. Trimming cost V 2 bases and J 2 bases; bases outside gene matches: 1. CDR3 length: 16 residues. The germline V gene encodes CDR1 SGHVS and CDR2 FNYEAQ. CDR3: CASSLLAGGNTGELFF. The CDR3, as DNA: TGTGCCAGCAGCTTACTAGCGGGAGGAAACACCGGGGAGCTGTTTTTT.

The genes are TRBV27 and TRBJ2-1; 9 bases match TRBD1. J lost 7 bases, V lost 2 bases, and 3 bases had no gene match. The germline gives CDR1 MNHEY, CDR2 SMNVEV (reference sequence). CDR3 size: 14 residues. The CDR3 reads CASSLRGTGNEQFF. The DNA of the CDR3 is TGTGCCAGCAGTTTAAGGGGGACAGGGAATGAGCAGTTCTTC.

The rearrangement uses TRBV10-1 and TRBJ2-3; 8 bases are a match to TRBD2. V was pared by 2 bases and J by 4 bases, with 8 bases of the junction left unmatched. Per germline, CDR1 WNHNN and CDR2 SYGVQD (reference sequence). The CDR3 length is 16 residues. As DNA, the CDR3 is TGCGCCAGCAGTGAGGTAGCGGGAAAAGGGGCAGATACGCAGTATTTT. Protein product: CASSEVAGKGADTQYF.

The chain combines TRBV28 with TRBJ1-5; D not certain. Germline CDR1 reads MDHEN; CDR2 reads SYDVKM. This CDR3 region has 16 residues. V lost 2 bases to trimming and J lost 4 bases, with 15 bases between them. The CDR3 DNA sequence: TGTGCCAGCAGTTTAGTGAGTTTACAGATGAATCAGCCCCAGCATTTT. This gives the protein CASSLVSLQMNQPQHF.

This clone was recorded only once. The gene calls are TRBV6-6 and TRBJ1-1; TRBD1 is a possible D gene (6 bases). The V gene lost 6 bases and the J gene lost 2 bases, with 10 bases spanning the gap. The CDR3 is 13 amino acids. Germline V gene sequence: CDR1 MNHNY, CDR2 SVGAGI (reference sequence). CDR3: CASRRQVNTEAFF. In nucleotides, the CDR3 is TGTGCCAGCAGGCGACAGGTTAACACTGAAGCTTTCTTT.

The V call is TRBV11-2, the J call TRBJ2-1; D may correspond to TRBD1 or TRBD2 (6 bases each). This CDR3 is 14 amino acids long. Trimming took off 3 bases at V and 10 bases at J, with 16 bases between the two ends. The germline gives CDR1 SGHAT, CDR2 FQNNGV. The CDR3 loop reads CASSFGGLIPEQFF. CDR3 in DNA: TGTGCCAGCAGCTTCGGGGGCCTGATCCCCGAGCAGTTCTTC.

The V and J genes are TRBV6-5 and TRBJ1-2; TRBD1 matches 9 bases. Trimming took 5 bases from V and 7 from J; bases not matched to a gene: 5. Germline V gene data show CDR1 as MNHEY and CDR2 as SVGAGI. The CDR3 consists of 13 residues. The CDR3 region has the DNA TGTGCCAGCAGTCCGGACAGGGGAGGTGGCTACACCTTC. Residues: CASSPDRGGGYTF.

As concerns this clone: An end of the junction does not agree with germline; a read error may underlie this. This rearrangement joins TRBV7-8 to TRBJ2-1; no definite D call. The V gene's germline CDR1 is SGHVS and CDR2 FQNEAQ. CDR3 length: 15 amino acids. This CDR3 is CASRLGLVGYNEQFF. CDR3 nucleotides: TGTGCCAGCAGATTAGGGTTGGTCGGATACAATGAGCAGTTCTTC. The full variable domain, completed using reference TRBV7-8 and TRBJ2-1, is GAGVSQSPRYKVAKRGQDVALRCDPISGHVSLFWYQQALGQGPEFLTYFQNEAQLDKSGLPSDRFFAERPEGSVSTLKIQRTQQEDSAVYLCASRLGLVGYNEQFFGPGTRLTVL.

The rearrangement links TRBV11-2 to TRBJ2-1, with D perhaps matching TRBD1 (5 bases). Germline V gene data show CDR1 as SGHAT and CDR2 as FQNNGV. The CDR3 contains 15 residues. V was clipped by 2 bases and J by 0 bases, with 8 bases between them. The CDR3 DNA reads as TGTGCCAGCAGCTTATTGCAGGGCTCCTACAATGAGCAGTTCTTC. Translating it yields CASSLLQGSYNEQFF. The full variable domain, in which reference TRBV11-2 and TRBJ2-1 provide the parts outside the CDR3, is EAGVAQSPRYKIIEKRQSVAFWCNPISGHATLYWYQQILGQGPKLLIQFQNNGVVDDSQLPKDRFSAERLKGVDSTLKIQPAKLEDSAVYLCASSLLQGSYNEQFFGPGTRLTVL.

V gene TRBV19 combines with J gene TRBJ2-3; a weak D match, TRBD2 (6 bases). Per germline, CDR1 LNHDA and CDR2 SQIVND (reference sequence). The ends were cut back, 7 bases at V and 2 bases at J, with 10 bases in the middle. This CDR3 region has 13 residues. The DNA for the CDR3 is TGTGCCAGTATGGGCGGGATCACAGATACGCAGTATTTT. Translated: CASMGGITDTQYF.

The genes are TRBV19 and TRBJ2-3, with TRBD2 identical over 9 bases. CDR1 and CDR2 from the germline V gene are LNHDA and SQIVND (reference sequence). CDR3 length equals 16 residues. V lost 4 bases and J lost 2; bases outside the gene matches: 7. CDR3 DNA sequence: TGTGCCAGTAGTACCCCGACTAGCGGCAACACAGATACGCAGTATTTT. It codes for CASSTPTSGNTDTQYF.

This chain connects TRBV29-1 to TRBJ2-7; 9 nucleotides match TRBD2. The CDR3 spans 14 residues. Per germline, CDR1 SQVTM and CDR2 ANQGSEA. V trimming: 7 bases; J trimming: 4 bases; junction bases outside the gene matches: 11. The CDR3 nucleotides read TGCAGCGCAATGGGACTAGCTGGGGGATACGAGCAGTACTTC. It is translated as CSAMGLAGGYEQYF.